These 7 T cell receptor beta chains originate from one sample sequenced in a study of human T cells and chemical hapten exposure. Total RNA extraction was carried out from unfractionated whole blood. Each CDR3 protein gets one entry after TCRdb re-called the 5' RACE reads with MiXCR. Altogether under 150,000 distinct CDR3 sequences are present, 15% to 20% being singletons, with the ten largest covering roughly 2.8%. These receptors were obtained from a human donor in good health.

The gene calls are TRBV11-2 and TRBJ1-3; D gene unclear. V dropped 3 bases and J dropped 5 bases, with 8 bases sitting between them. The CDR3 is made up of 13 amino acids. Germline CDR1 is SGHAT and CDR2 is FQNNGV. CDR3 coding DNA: TGTGCCAGCAGCTTGGACCTCAGAAACACCATATATTTT. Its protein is CASSLDLRNTIYF.

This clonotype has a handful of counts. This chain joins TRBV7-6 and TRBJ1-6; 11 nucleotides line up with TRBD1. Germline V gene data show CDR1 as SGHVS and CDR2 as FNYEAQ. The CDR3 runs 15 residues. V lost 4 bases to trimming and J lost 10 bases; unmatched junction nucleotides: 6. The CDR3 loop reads CASSSDRGLGSPLHF. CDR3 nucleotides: TGTGCCAGCAGCTCGGACAGGGGGCTCGGGTCACCCCTCCACTTT.

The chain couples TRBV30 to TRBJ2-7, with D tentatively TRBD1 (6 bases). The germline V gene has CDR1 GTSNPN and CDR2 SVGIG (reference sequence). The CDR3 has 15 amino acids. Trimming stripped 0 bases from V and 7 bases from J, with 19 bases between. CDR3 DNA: TGTGCCTGGAGTGTAGGGGCAGGGGCACGAACGGAGCAGTACTTC. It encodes CAWSVGAGARTEQYF.

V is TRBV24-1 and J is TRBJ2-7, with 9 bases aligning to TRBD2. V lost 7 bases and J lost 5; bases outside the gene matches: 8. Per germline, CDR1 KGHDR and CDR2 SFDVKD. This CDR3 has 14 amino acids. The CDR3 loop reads CATSPGLANHEQYF. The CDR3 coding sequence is TGTGCCACCAGCCCAGGACTAGCGAACCACGAGCAGTACTTC.

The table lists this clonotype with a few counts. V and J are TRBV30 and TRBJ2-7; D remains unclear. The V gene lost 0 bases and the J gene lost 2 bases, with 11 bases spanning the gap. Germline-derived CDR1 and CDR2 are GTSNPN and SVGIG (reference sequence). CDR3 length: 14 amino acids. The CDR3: CAWSVLAETYEQYF. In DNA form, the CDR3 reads TGTGCCTGGAGTGTACTGGCGGAAACCTACGAGCAGTACTTC.

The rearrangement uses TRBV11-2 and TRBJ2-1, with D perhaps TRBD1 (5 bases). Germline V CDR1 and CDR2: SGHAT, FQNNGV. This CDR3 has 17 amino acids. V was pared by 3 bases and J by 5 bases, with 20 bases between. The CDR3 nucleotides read TGTGCCAGCAGCTTCCCTGGATCAGGGCTCGCTAACAATGAGCAGTTCTTC. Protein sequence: CASSFPGSGLANNEQFF.

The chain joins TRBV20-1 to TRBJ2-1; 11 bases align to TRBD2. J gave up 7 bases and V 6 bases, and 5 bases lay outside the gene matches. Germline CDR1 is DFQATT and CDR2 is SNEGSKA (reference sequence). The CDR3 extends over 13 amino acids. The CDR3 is CSATSGRLNEQFF. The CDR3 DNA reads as TGCAGTGCAACTAGCGGGAGATTGAATGAGCAGTTCTTC.